The clone carrying this T cell receptor (beta chain) was counted once. Its specificity is not known. The data were taken from a study of vaccination effects on CD4 cells after COVID-19. Background on the study: In the ViraFEST assay, antigen-specific CD4+ clonotypes were identified by expansion after peptide-pool stimulation. The culture medium for 2 million or so PBMC per well included roughly 10 IU/ml IL-2 and 9 to 10 ug/ml peptides. Study-level results: Late after vaccination, infection- and vaccine-induced clones showed marked clonal contraction.

Libraries were prepared by immunoSEQ multiplex PCR; TCRdb keeps only in-frame clonotypes and omits some of them. The sample lists 70,000 to 75,000 clones; approximately 71% were seen once. After around ten days in culture, the CD4+ T cells were isolated. Cultures received IL-2 medium that replaced half the medium on days 3 and 7. This material consisted of CD4+ T cells from PBMCs cultured without peptide, taken before COVID-19 vaccination. This TCR was sampled from a human donor who received a COVID-19 vaccine.

The DNA for the CDR3 is TGTGCCTGGAGTGCACCACCACCTTGGGGCCTCCGCCAAGAGACCCAGTACTTC. It specifies CAWSAPPPWGLRQETQYF. The V and J genes are TRBV30 and TRBJ2-5; possibly TRBD1 for D (5 bases). The CDR3 contains 18 residues. The germline gives CDR1 GTSNPN, CDR2 SVGIG (reference sequence). Between the trimmed V and J ends, which lost 1 base and 1 base, there was a span of 22 bases.